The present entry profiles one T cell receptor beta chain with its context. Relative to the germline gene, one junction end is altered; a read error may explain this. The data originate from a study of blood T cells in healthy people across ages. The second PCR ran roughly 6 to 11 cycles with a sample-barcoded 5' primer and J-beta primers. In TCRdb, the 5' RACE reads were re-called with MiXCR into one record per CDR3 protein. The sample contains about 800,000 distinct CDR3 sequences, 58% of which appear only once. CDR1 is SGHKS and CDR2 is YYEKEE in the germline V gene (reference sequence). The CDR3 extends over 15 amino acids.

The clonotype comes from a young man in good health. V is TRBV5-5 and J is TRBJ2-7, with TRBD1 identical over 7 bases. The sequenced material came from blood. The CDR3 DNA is TGCGCCAGCAGCCGACAGGGTAAAGCCCTGGAAGAGCAGTACTTC. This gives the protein CASSRQGKALEEQYF.